These 32 T cell receptor beta chains share one sample of origin, sequenced in a study of PD-L1 blockade in urothelial cancer. Data came from immunoSEQ multiplex PCR; TCRdb stores just in-frame clones and leaves some out. The sample consists of about 100,000 clones, about 90% of them appearing once. This material consisted of PBMCs, taken around atezolizumab (anti-PD-L1) treatment. The receptor source for this set is a woman older than 75 with urothelial cancer.

The chain combines TRBV19 with TRBJ2-3; 9 bases match TRBD2. Germline values: CDR1 LNHDA, CDR2 SQIVND (reference sequence). The V gene end was trimmed by 6 bases and the J gene end by 4 bases; junction bases not matched to a gene: 14. This CDR3 has 17 amino acids. CDR3 protein: CASSLGGLAGFSDTQYF. As DNA, the CDR3 is TGTGCCAGTAGCCTGGGGGGGCTAGCGGGATTCTCAGATACGCAGTATTTT.

The V and J genes are TRBV18 and TRBJ2-3; 7 positions match TRBD2. This CDR3 is 13 amino acids long. V was pared by 3 bases and J by 3 bases, with 0 bases of the junction left unmatched. Germline V gene data show CDR1 as KGHSH and CDR2 as LQKENI. CDR3 in DNA: TGTGCCAGCTCACCTAGCGGGACAGATACGCAGTATTTT. Protein sequence: CASSPSGTDTQYF.

The rearrangement links TRBV19 to TRBJ1-1; D might be TRBD1 (6 bases). Germline-derived CDR1 and CDR2 are LNHDA and SQIVND (reference sequence). The V gene lost 6 bases and the J gene lost 0 bases, with 14 bases spanning the gap. The length of the CDR3 is 15 residues. The CDR3 DNA is TGTGCCAGTAGCCCACAGGGACTACTGAACACTGAAGCTTTCTTT. It is translated as CASSPQGLLNTEAFF.

The CDR3 region is CAWSWLGGADSYNEQFF. DNA of the CDR3: TGTGCCTGGAGTTGGCTAGGCGGGGCAGACTCCTACAATGAGCAGTTCTTC. The V gene is TRBV30, the J gene TRBJ2-1; D possibly corresponds to TRBD2 (6 bases). Germline V gives CDR1 GTSNPN, CDR2 SVGIG (reference sequence). The CDR3 loop spans 17 amino acids. Trimming pared 2 bases from V and 0 bases from J, leaving 17 bases between.

This clone was picked up one time. J is TRBJ1-2 and V is TRBV5-1; D unclear. CDR3 length: 14 residues. V lost 0 bases to trimming and J lost 4 bases, with 10 bases between them. Germline V lookup: CDR1 SGHRS, CDR2 YFSETQ. DNA of the CDR3: TGCGCCAGCAGCTTGGCTGGGGAGAGCTATGGCTACACCTTC. Residues: CASSLAGESYGYTF.

This chain uses TRBV2 with TRBJ1-2; 11 nucleotides agree with TRBD1. The germline CDR1 and CDR2 sequences are SNHLY and FYNNEI. The CDR3 has 16 amino acids. V trimming: 6 bases; J trimming: 2 bases; junction bases outside the gene matches: 8. The CDR3 nucleotides read TGTGCCAGCAGCTCCCTGAGGACAGGGGGCAACTATGGCTACACCTTC. It specifies CASSSLRTGGNYGYTF. Full variable domain (missing parts from reference TRBV2 and TRBJ1-2): EPEVTQTPSHQVTQMGQEVILRCVPISNHLYFYWYRQILGQKVEFLVSFYNNEISEKSEIFDDQFSVERPDGSNFTLKIRSTKLEDSAMYFCASSSLRTGGNYGYTFGSGTRLTVV.

This clone was seen more than once but under ten times. The CDR3 DNA sequence: TGTGCCAGCAGCTCCCTAGGGGCAGGGGGCCAAAAACTGTTTTTT. This sequence encodes CASSSLGAGGQKLFF. The chain carries TRBV7-2 and TRBJ1-4; 8 nucleotides align to TRBD1. V lost 4 bases and J lost 9; bases outside the gene matches: 10. Germline V gene data show CDR1 as SGHTA and CDR2 as FQGNSA. This CDR3 has 15 amino acids.

This clone has just one count. This chain joins TRBV27 and TRBJ2-5; 11 nucleotides align to TRBD1. The ends lost 6 bases at V and 7 bases at J; junction bases unmatched: 7. CDR1 is MNHEY, CDR2 SMNVEV, per germline (reference sequence). This CDR3 has 14 amino acids. Here the CDR3 DNA reads TGTGCCAGCAGCCAAGGGACAGGGGGAGGGACCCAGTACTTC. This gives the protein CASSQGTGGGTQYF.

In this sample, this clone turned up once. The chain uses TRBV18 and TRBJ2-2; 7 positions agree with TRBD1. V shed 4 bases and J 8 bases; nucleotides not matched to a gene: 4. The CDR3 has 13 residues. The germline V gene has CDR1 KGHSH and CDR2 LQKENI. The CDR3 loop is CASSQDRLGELFF. The CDR3 coding sequence is TGTGCCAGCTCACAGGACAGGCTAGGGGAGCTGTTTTTT.

A single count supports this clone. This rearrangement joins TRBV25-1 to TRBJ1-5; maybe TRBD1 (5 bases). CDR1 is MGHDK, CDR2 SYGVNS, per germline. The CDR3 spans 14 residues. Trimming pared 3 bases from V and 5 bases from J, leaving 11 bases between. CDR3 region: CASSDETDDQPQHF. The CDR3 bases are TGTGCCAGCAGTGATGAGACAGACGATCAGCCCCAGCATTTT. Looking up the rest from reference TRBV25-1 and TRBJ1-5 gives the full variable domain: EADIYQTPRYLVIGTGKKITLECSQTMGHDKMYWYQQDPGMELHLIHYSYGVNSTEKGDLSSESTVSRIRTEHFPLTLESARPSHTSQYLCASSDETDDQPQHFGDGTRLSIL.

This clone was seen only once. V is TRBV2 and J is TRBJ1-1; 9 bases match TRBD1. The CDR3 runs 14 residues. J was trimmed by 4 bases and V by 7 bases; bases with no gene match: 7. The germline V gene encodes CDR1 SNHLY and CDR2 FYNNEI. The CDR3 DNA follows: TGTGCCAGCACACTACAGGGGGCAAGCACTGAAGCTTTCTTT. Translated, it gives CASTLQGASTEAFF.

V is TRBV25-1 and J is TRBJ2-6, with D tentatively TRBD1 (5 bases). V was cut by 6 bases and J by 0 bases, with 12 bases left in between. Germline values: CDR1 MGHDK, CDR2 SYGVNS. CDR3 length: 16 residues. The CDR3 coding sequence is TGTGCCAGCAGGCAAACAGGAACCTCTGGGGCCAACGTCCTGACTTTC. Amino acid sequence: CASRQTGTSGANVLTF.

The V and J genes are TRBV11-2 and TRBJ2-5, with D perhaps matching TRBD2 (5 bases). This CDR3 comprises 15 residues. CDR1 and CDR2 from the germline V gene are SGHAT and FQNNGV. V was shortened by 5 bases and J by 1 base, with 14 bases between the two germline ends. The CDR3 DNA reads TGTGCCAGCAGCCCCTCCCCGGGATCCCAAGAGACCCAGTACTTC. Translation gives CASSPSPGSQETQYF.

V and J are TRBV5-1 and TRBJ2-1; 9 positions agree with TRBD2. The ends lost 4 bases at V and 3 bases at J; junction bases unmatched: 8. The V gene's germline CDR1 is SGHRS and CDR2 YFSETQ. The CDR3 runs to 16 residues. Here the CDR3 DNA reads TGCGCCAGCAGCCTCACCCTAGCGGGGAGCTACAATGAGCAGTTCTTC. It yields the protein CASSLTLAGSYNEQFF. Full variable domain (missing parts from reference TRBV5-1 and TRBJ2-1): KAGVTQTPRYLIKTRGQQVTLSCSPISGHRSVSWYQQTPGQGLQFLFEYFSETQRNKGNFPGRFSGRQFSNSRSEMNVSTLELGDSALYLCASSLTLAGSYNEQFFGPGTRLTVL.

V and J are TRBV5-1 and TRBJ2-3; TRBD2 matches at 7 bases. Germline V gene sequence: CDR1 SGHRS, CDR2 YFSETQ. This CDR3 contains 16 residues. Trimming removed 0 bases from V and 0 bases from J; junction bases left unmatched: 4. The CDR3 DNA reads as TGCGCCAGCAGCTTGGGAATTAGCGGGAGCACAGATACGCAGTATTTT. Translated, it gives CASSLGISGSTDTQYF. The variable domain in full, completed from reference TRBV5-1 and TRBJ2-3, reads KAGVTQTPRYLIKTRGQQVTLSCSPISGHRSVSWYQQTPGQGLQFLFEYFSETQRNKGNFPGRFSGRQFSNSRSEMNVSTLELGDSALYLCASSLGISGSTDTQYFGPGTRLTVL.

This chain connects TRBV30 to TRBJ1-5; 7 nucleotides match TRBD1. V lost 5 bases and J lost 9; bases outside the gene matches: 13. The CDR3 totals 14 residues. CDR1 is GTSNPN, CDR2 SVGIG, per germline (reference sequence). The CDR3 sequence is CAWQTGSTDGPQHF. The CDR3 DNA reads TGTGCCTGGCAGACAGGGAGTACCGATGGGCCCCAGCATTTT. Full variable domain (remainder filled in from reference TRBV30 and TRBJ1-5): SQTIHQWPATLVQPVGSPLSLECTVEGTSNPNLYWYRQAAGRGLQLLFYSVGIGQISSEVPQNLSASRPQDRQFILSSKKLLLSDSGFYLCAWQTGSTDGPQHFGDGTRLSIL.

This clone was observed once. This chain joins TRBV5-5 and TRBJ2-5; 9 positions agree with TRBD1. Germline CDR1 and CDR2: SGHKS and YYEKEE (reference sequence). V shed 4 bases and J 4 bases; nucleotides not matched to a gene: 11. CDR3 length: 16 residues. The CDR3 sequence is CASSPGGQGPVETQYF. CDR3 nucleotide sequence: TGTGCCAGCAGCCCTGGAGGACAGGGGCCGGTAGAGACCCAGTACTTC.

The chain is built from TRBV6-1 and TRBJ2-1; TRBD2 matches at 11 bases. V dropped 2 bases and J dropped 6; count of bases not matched to a gene: 3. Germline CDR1 and CDR2: MNHNS and SASEGT. The CDR3 contains 15 residues. In nucleotides, the CDR3 is TGTGCCAGCAGTGAATGGGGACTAGCGGTCAATGAGCAGTTCTTC. Protein product: CASSEWGLAVNEQFF.

The chain couples TRBV28 to TRBJ1-2, with D tentatively TRBD1 (5 bases). The V gene's germline CDR1 is MDHEN and CDR2 SYDVKM. The V gene lost 6 bases and the J gene lost 5 bases, with 16 bases spanning the gap. The CDR3 is 14 amino acids. CDR3 in amino acids: CASRLWGEWYGYTF. In DNA form, the CDR3 reads TGTGCCAGCAGGTTGTGGGGGGAGTGGTATGGCTACACCTTC.

The chain carries TRBV5-8 and TRBJ1-5; D is perhaps TRBD1 (6 bases). CDR3 length equals 15 residues. Germline-derived CDR1 and CDR2 are SGHTS and YDEGEE. V was shortened by 7 bases and J by 4 bases, with 18 bases between the two germline ends. CDR3: CASRRTARINQPQHF. In DNA form, the CDR3 reads TGTGCCAGCCGACGGACAGCCCGGATAAATCAGCCCCAGCATTTT.

The chain carries TRBV14 and TRBJ1-1; no clear D gene. The V end was cut by 4 bases, the J end by 4 bases, with 13 bases between. Germline CDR1 is SGHDN and CDR2 is FVKESK. The CDR3 sequence is 14 residues long. CDR3 protein: CASSPRQVSTEAFF. The CDR3 DNA follows: TGTGCCAGCAGCCCCCGGCAGGTGTCCACTGAAGCTTTCTTT.

The rearrangement uses TRBV30 and TRBJ2-3; D gene ambiguous. CDR3 length: 13 amino acids. Germline CDR1 is GTSNPN and CDR2 is SVGIG (reference sequence). The V end lost 0 bases, the J end lost 0 bases, and 4 bases lay between the germline ends. CDR3 sequence (DNA): TGTGCCTGGAGTGTACTGAGCACAGATACGCAGTATTTT. This translates into CAWSVLSTDTQYF.

The sample holds a few counts of this clone. The chain has TRBV6-8 and TRBJ2-7; 7 bases map to TRBD1. There are 16 residues in the CDR3. CDR1 is MNHGY, CDR2 SAAAGT, per germline. V shed 4 bases, J shed 2 bases, and the junction held 11 bases outside the gene matches. CDR3 region: CASSWIPPGQPYEQYF. The CDR3 DNA reads as TGTGCCAGCAGTTGGATACCCCCGGGACAGCCCTACGAGCAGTACTTC.

The rearrangement links TRBV7-3 to TRBJ2-7; 7 positions match TRBD2. The germline gives CDR1 SGHTA, CDR2 FQGTGA. With V trimmed by 5 bases and J by 0 bases, 7 bases remained unmatched. The CDR3 has 15 residues. Here the CDR3 reads CASSQGLGSSYEQYF. In DNA, the CDR3 is TGTGCCAGCAGCCAAGGACTAGGCAGCTCCTACGAGCAGTACTTC.

The gene calls are TRBV23-1 and TRBJ1-1; tentative D call: TRBD1 (6 bases). TRBV23-1 is an open reading frame, and its role is uncertain. The V end lost 3 bases, the J end lost 3 bases, and 14 bases lay between the germline ends. The CDR3 sequence is 15 residues long. The CDR3 loop reads CASSHLRDTDTEAFF. CDR3 bases: TGCGCCAGCAGTCACCTCCGGGACACTGACACTGAAGCTTTCTTT.

This clone was counted once. The chain couples TRBV9 to TRBJ1-5, with no clear D. The CDR3 contains 15 residues. Germline loops: CDR1 SGDLS, CDR2 YYNGEE. Trimming took off 0 bases at V and 5 bases at J, with 12 bases between the two ends. The CDR3 spells CASSVGEQTYQPQHF. CDR3 coding DNA: TGTGCCAGCAGCGTAGGAGAACAGACATATCAGCCCCAGCATTTT.

The chain couples TRBV10-2 to TRBJ2-7, with TRBD2 identical over 7 bases. V trimming: 5 bases; J trimming: 6 bases; junction bases outside the gene matches: 10. The CDR3 runs to 14 residues. Per germline, CDR1 WSHSY and CDR2 SAAADI. The chain's CDR3 is CASSLGTTPAEQYF. DNA for the CDR3: TGCGCCAGCAGTCTTGGGACTACCCCGGCCGAGCAGTACTTC.

The chain combines TRBV5-1 with TRBJ2-1; TRBD2 matches 7 bases. J lost 0 bases, V lost 1 base, and 1 base had no gene match. Germline-derived CDR1 and CDR2 are SGHRS and YFSETQ. This CDR3 has 15 residues. CDR3 sequence: CASSLSGGSYNEQFF. For the CDR3, the DNA is TGCGCCAGCAGCTTGTCGGGGGGCTCCTACAATGAGCAGTTCTTC.

The rearrangement uses TRBV18 and TRBJ1-5; the match to TRBD1 covers 8 bases. The CDR3 loop spans 20 amino acids. V lost 3 bases to trimming and J lost 0 bases; unmatched junction nucleotides: 16. Germline CDR1 is KGHSH and CDR2 is LQKENI. The CDR3 bases are TGTGCCAGCTCACCCGGGCTGGCGAGACAGGGGTACAGTAGCAATCAGCCCCAGCATTTT. It specifies CASSPGLARQGYSSNQPQHF.

The chain combines TRBV6-1 with TRBJ1-3, with D tentatively TRBD1 (5 bases). The CDR3 loop spans 15 amino acids. V was trimmed by 8 bases and J by 0 bases, leaving 14 bases between them. Per the germline V gene, CDR1 is MNHNS and CDR2 is SASEGT. The chain's CDR3 is CASGREGRSGNTIYF. The CDR3 coding sequence is TGTGCCAGCGGTAGGGAGGGGCGCTCTGGAAACACCATATATTTT.

V and J are TRBV6-1 and TRBJ1-1; D gene uncertain. Germline V CDR1 and CDR2: MNHNS, SASEGT. This CDR3 has 14 amino acids. V was trimmed by 5 bases and J by 1 base, leaving 11 bases between them. The CDR3 DNA sequence: TGTGCCAGCAGTCTTAGAGATTCGAACACTGAAGCTTTCTTT. Its protein is CASSLRDSNTEAFF.

This chain connects TRBV9 to TRBJ1-1; a weak D match, TRBD1 (5 bases). The CDR3 totals 14 residues. The germline V gene has CDR1 SGDLS and CDR2 YYNGEE. V dropped 6 bases and J dropped 0 bases, with 12 bases sitting between them. The DNA of the CDR3 is TGTGCCAGCAACCCTACAGGACTGAACACTGAAGCTTTCTTT. It yields the protein CASNPTGLNTEAFF.